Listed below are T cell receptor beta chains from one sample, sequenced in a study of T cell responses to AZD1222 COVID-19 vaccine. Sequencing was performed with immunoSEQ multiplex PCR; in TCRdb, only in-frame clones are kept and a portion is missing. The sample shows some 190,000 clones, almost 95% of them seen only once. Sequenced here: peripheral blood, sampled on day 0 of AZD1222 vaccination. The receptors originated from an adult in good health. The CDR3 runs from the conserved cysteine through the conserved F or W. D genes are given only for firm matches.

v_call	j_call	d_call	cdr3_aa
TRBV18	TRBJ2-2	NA	CASPRSGANTGELFF
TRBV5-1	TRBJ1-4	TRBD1	CASSLGAQGWNEKLFF
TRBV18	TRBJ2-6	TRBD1	CASSPSPGGAGGANVLTF
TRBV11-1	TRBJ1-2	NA	CASSLEGDGYTF
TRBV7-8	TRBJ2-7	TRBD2	CASSLEAGGPSSYEQYF
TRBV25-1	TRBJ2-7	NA	CASREGISYEQYF
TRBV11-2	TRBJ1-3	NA	CASSLASGNTIYF
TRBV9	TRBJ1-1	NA	CASSVAAGPMNTEAFF
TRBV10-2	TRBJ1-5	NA	CASSGGSQPQHF
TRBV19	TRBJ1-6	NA	CASNSQASSYNSPLHF
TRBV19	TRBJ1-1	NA	CASRSQPAMNTEAFF
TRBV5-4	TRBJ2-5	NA	CASSLAIGGQETQYF
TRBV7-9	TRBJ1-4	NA	CASSYQSTNEKLFF
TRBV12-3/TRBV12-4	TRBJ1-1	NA	CASSFGPEAFF
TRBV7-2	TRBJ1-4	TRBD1	CASSYTGGEGKLFF
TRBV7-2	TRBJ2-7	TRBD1	CASSLALTGGGYEQYF
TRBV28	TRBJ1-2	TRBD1	CASSSTGQGEVYGYTF
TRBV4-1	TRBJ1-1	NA	CASSQERWNMVNTEAFF
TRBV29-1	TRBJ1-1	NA	CSVNPLNTEAFF
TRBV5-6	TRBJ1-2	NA	CASSLGGAGGYTF
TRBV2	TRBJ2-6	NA	CASSEEWSGANVLTF
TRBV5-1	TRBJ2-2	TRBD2	CASSARLAGGTGELFF
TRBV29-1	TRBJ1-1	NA	CSVLIRMNTEAFF
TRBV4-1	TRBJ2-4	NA	CASSQRLQYVDIQYF
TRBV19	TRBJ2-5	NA	CASSPPGRETQYF
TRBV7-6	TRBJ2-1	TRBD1	CASSLGQGYPYNEQFF
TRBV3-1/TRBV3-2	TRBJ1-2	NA	CASSLGQIGRNYGYTF
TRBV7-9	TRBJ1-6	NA	CASQSSADSPLHF
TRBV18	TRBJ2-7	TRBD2	CASSRTSGDAYEQYF
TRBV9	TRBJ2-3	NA	CASSVASPDTQYF
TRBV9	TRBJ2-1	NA	CASSLAGDRPYNEQFF
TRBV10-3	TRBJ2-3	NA	CAISEPRTDTQYF
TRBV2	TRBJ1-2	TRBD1	CASSGPGQGLSGYTF
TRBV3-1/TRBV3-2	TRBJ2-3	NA	CASSQRHTDTQYF
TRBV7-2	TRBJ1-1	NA	CASSFSARANTEAFF
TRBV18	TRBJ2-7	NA	CASSISWGDEQYF
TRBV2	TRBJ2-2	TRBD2	CASSASSSGGAIGELFF
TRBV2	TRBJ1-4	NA	CASSERPSNEKLFF
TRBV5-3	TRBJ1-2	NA	CARSLADGYTF
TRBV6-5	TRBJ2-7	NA	CASPDETALKQYF
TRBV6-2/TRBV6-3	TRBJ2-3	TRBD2	CASSSTSGGARYF
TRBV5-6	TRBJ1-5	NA	CASSYTKGAQHF